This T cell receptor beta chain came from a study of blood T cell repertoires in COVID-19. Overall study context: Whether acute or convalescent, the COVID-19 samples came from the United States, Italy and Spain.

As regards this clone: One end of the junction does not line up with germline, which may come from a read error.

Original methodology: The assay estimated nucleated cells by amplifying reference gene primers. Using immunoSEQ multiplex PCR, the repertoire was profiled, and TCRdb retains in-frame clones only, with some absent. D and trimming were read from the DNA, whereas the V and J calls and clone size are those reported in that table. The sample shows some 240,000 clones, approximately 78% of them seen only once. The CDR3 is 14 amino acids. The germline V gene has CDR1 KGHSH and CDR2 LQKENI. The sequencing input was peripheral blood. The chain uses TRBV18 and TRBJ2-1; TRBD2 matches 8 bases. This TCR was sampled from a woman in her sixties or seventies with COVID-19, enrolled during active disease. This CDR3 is CASSPREGYNEQFF. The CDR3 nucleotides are TGTGCCAGCTCGCCACGGGAGGGTTACAATGAGCAGTTCTTC.